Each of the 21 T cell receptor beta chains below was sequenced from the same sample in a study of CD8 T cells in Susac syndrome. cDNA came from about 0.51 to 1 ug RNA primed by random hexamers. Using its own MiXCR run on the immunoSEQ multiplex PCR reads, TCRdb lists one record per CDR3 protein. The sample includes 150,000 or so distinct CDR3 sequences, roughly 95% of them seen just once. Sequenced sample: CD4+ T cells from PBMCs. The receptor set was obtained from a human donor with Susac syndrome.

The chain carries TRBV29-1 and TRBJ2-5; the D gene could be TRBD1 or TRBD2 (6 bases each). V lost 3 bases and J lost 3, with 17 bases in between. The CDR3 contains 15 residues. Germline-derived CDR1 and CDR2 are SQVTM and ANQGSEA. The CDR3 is CSVEPSLRGEETQYF. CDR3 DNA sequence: TGCAGCGTTGAGCCTAGCCTAAGGGGGGAAGAGACCCAGTACTTC. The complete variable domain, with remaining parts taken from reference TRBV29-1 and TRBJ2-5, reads SAVISQKPSRDICQRGTSLTIQCQVDSQVTMMFWYRQQPGQSLTLIATANQGSEATYESGFVIDKFPISRPNLTFSTLTVSNMSPEDSSIYLCSVEPSLRGEETQYFGPGTRLLVL.

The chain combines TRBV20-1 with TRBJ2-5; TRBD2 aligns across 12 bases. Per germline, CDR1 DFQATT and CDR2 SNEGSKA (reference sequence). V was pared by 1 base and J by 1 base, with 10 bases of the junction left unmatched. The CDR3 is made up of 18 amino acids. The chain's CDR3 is CSARVQLGLAGLQETQYF. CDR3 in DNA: TGCAGTGCTAGAGTACAGCTTGGACTAGCGGGGCTCCAAGAGACCCAGTACTTC.

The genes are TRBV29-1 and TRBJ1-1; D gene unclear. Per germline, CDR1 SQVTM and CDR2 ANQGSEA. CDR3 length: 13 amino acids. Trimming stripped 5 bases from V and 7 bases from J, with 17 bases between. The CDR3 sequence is CSVRVTDLGEAFF. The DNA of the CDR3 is TGCAGCGTTAGGGTAACGGACTTAGGTGAAGCTTTCTTT. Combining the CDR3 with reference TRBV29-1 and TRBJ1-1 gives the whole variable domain SAVISQKPSRDICQRGTSLTIQCQVDSQVTMMFWYRQQPGQSLTLIATANQGSEATYESGFVIDKFPISRPNLTFSTLTVSNMSPEDSSIYLCSVRVTDLGEAFFGQGTRLTVV.

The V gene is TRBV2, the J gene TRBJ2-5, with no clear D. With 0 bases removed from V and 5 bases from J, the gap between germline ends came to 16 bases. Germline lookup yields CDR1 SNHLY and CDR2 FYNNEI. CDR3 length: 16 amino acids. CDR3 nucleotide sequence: TGTGCCAGCAGTGAAGCCCCTTCCTTGGTTTCGGAGACCCAGTACTTC. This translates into CASSEAPSLVSETQYF.

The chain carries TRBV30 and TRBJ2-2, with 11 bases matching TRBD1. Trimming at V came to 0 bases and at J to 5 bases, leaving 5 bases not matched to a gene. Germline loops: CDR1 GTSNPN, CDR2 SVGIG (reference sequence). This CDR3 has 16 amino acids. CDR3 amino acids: CAWSVGGQGVTGELFF. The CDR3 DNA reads TGTGCCTGGAGTGTCGGGGGACAGGGGGTAACCGGGGAGCTGTTTTTT.

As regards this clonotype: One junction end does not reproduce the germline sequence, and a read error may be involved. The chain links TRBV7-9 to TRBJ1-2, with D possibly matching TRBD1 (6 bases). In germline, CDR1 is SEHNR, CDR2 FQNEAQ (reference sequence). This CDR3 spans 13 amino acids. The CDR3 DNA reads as TGTGCCAGCACCTTACAGGGTCTCTATGGCTACACCTTC. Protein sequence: CASTLQGLYGYTF.

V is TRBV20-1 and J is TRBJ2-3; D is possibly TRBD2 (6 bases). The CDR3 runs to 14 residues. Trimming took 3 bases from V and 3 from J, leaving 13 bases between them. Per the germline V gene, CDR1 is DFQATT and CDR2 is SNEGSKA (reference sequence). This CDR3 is CSARGTAGTDTQYF. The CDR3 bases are TGCAGTGCTAGGGGGACTGCCGGTACAGATACGCAGTATTTT.

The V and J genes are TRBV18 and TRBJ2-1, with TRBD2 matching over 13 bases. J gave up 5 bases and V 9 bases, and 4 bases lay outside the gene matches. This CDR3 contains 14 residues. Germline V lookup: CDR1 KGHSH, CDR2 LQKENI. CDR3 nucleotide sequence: TGTGCCAGTACCGGGACTAGCGGGAACAATGAGCAGTTCTTC. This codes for CASTGTSGNNEQFF.

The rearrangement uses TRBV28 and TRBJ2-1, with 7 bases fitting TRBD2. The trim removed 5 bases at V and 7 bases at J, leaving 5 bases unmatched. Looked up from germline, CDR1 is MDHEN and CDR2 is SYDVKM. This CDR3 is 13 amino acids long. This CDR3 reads CASSRGVANEQFF. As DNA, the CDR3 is TGTGCCAGCAGTCGGGGGGTGGCGAATGAGCAGTTCTTC.

CDR3 loop: CSARAPSTDTQYF. Written as DNA, the CDR3 is TGCAGTGCTAGGGCCCCTAGCACAGATACGCAGTATTTT. The chain links TRBV20-1 to TRBJ2-3; D is undetermined. CDR1 and CDR2 (germline): DFQATT, SNEGSKA (reference sequence). The V end was cut by 3 bases, the J end by 0 bases, with 7 bases between. There are 13 residues in the CDR3.

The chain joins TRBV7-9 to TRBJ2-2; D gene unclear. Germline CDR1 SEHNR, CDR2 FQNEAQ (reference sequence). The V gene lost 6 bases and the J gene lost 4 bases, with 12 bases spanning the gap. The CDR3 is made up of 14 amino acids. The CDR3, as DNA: TGTGCCAGCAGAAAACAACGGTCCACCGGGGAGCTGTTTTTT. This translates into CASRKQRSTGELFF.

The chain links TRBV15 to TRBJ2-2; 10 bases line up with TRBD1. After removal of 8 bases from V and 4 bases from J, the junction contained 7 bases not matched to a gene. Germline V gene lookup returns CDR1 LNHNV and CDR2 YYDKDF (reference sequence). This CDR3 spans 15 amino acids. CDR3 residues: CATGTGDRGTGELFF. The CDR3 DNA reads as TGTGCCACCGGCACCGGGGACAGGGGCACCGGGGAGCTGTTTTTT.

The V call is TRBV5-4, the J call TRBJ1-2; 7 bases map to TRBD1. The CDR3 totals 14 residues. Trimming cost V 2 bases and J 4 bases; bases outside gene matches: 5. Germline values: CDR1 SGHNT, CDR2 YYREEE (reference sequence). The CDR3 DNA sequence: TGTGCCAGCAGCTTAGGACAGGCTGGCTATGGCTACACCTTC. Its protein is CASSLGQAGYGYTF.

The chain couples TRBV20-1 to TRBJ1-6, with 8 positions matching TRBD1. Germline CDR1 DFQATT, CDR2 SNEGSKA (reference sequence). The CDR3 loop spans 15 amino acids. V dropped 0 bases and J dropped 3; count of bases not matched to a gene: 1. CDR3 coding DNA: TGCAGTGCTAGAGACGGGACAGGCTATAATTCACCCCTCCACTTT. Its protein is CSARDGTGYNSPLHF.

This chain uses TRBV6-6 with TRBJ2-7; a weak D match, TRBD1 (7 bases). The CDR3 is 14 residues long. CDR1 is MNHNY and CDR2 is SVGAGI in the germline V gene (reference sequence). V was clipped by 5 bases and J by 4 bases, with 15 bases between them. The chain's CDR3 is CASSGRAGGYEQYV. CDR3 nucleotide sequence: TGTGCCAGCAGTGGCCGGGCAGGGGGGTACGAGCAGTACGTC.

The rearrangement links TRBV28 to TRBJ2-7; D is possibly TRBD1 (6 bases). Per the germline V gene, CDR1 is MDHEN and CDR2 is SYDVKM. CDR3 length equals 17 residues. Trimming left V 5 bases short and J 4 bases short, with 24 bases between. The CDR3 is CASSAPPTGTRGYEQYF. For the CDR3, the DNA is TGTGCCAGCAGTGCCCCCCCGACCGGGACACGAGGTTACGAGCAGTACTTC. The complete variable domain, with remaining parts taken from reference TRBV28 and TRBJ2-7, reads DVKVTQSSRYLVKRTGEKVFLECVQDMDHENMFWYRQDPGLGLRLIYFSYDVKMKEKGDIPEGYSVSREKKERFSLILESASTNQTSMYLCASSAPPTGTRGYEQYFGPGTRLTVT.

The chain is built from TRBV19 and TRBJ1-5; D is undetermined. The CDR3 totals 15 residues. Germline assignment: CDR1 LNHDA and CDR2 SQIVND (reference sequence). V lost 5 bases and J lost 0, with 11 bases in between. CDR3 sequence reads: CASSLLSDSNQPQHF. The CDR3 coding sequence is TGTGCCAGTAGTCTTCTTTCAGATAGCAATCAGCCCCAGCATTTT.

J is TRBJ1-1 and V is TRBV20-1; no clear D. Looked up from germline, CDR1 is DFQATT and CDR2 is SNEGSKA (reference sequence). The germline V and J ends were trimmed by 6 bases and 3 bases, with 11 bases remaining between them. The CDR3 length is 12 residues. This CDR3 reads CSAPLRYTEAFF. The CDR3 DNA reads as TGCAGTGCCCCTCTGCGGTACACTGAAGCTTTCTTT.

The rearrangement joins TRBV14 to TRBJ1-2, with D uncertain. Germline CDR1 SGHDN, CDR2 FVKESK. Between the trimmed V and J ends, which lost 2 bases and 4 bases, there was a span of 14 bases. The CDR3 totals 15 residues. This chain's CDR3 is CASSQNGRTIYGYTF. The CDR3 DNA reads TGTGCCAGCAGCCAAAACGGCAGAACCATCTATGGCTACACCTTC.

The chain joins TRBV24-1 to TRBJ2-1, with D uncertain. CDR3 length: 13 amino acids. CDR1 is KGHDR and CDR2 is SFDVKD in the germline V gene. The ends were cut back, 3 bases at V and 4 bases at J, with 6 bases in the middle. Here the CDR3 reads CATSDPLYNEQFF. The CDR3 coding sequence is TGTGCCACCAGTGATCCCTTATACAATGAGCAGTTCTTC.

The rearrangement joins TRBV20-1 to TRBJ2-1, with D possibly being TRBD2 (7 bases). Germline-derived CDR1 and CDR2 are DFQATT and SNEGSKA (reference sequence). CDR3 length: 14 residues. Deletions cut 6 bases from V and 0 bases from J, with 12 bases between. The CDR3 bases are TGCAGTGCCAGGGGCGGGAGCTCCTACAATGAGCAGTTCTTC. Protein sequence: CSARGGSSYNEQFF.